Sequencing of this T cell receptor beta chain was carried out in a study of cytomegalovirus exposure and HLA in healthy donors. 60 Vbeta and 13 Jbeta primers were used in PCR. Some clones are missing from TCRdb's copy, which holds only in-frame ones; the method was immunoSEQ multiplex PCR. The sample yields about 160,000 clones, roughly 80% seen once. The germline V and J ends were trimmed by 2 bases and 3 bases, with 10 bases remaining between them. There are 14 residues in the CDR3. CDR1 is SNHLY and CDR2 is FYNNEI in the germline V gene. The sample comprised PBMCs. The chain carries TRBV2 and TRBJ1-2; no definite D call. The clonotype was recovered from a male donor in good health and CMV-seropositive. Here the CDR3 reads CASSEKQKDYGYTF. The CDR3 nucleotides read TGTGCCAGCAGTGAAAAACAGAAGGACTATGGCTACACCTTC.